One sample yielded the 10 T cell receptor beta chains listed below, sequenced in a study of blood T cell repertoires in COVID-19. Repertoires were generated with immunoSEQ multiplex PCR, while TCRdb's copy carries only in-frame clones and drops some. The sample includes roughly 100,000 clones, about 80% seen only once; the top ten take 10%. Sequenced sample: peripheral blood. All receptors derive from a man between 65 and 79 years old with acute or convalescent COVID-19.

V is TRBV30 and J is TRBJ2-3; 7 nucleotides agree with TRBD2. This CDR3 is 14 amino acids long. Per germline, CDR1 GTSNPN and CDR2 SVGIG (reference sequence). With V trimmed by 0 bases and J by 6 bases, 6 bases remained unmatched. The DNA for the CDR3 is TGTGCCTGGAGTGTAGTGGGAGGGATCGATACGCAGTATTTT. This codes for CAWSVVGGIDTQYF. The full variable domain, in which reference TRBV30 and TRBJ2-3 provide the parts outside the CDR3, is SQTIHQWPATLVQPVGSPLSLECTVEGTSNPNLYWYRQAAGRGLQLLFYSVGIGQISSEVPQNLSASRPQDRQFILSSKKLLLSDSGFYLCAWSVVGGIDTQYFGPGTRLTVL.

This rearrangement joins TRBV30 to TRBJ1-5; D remains ambiguous. The CDR3 loop spans 13 amino acids. CDR1 and CDR2 (germline): GTSNPN, SVGIG (reference sequence). The V gene lost 0 bases and the J gene lost 2 bases, with 5 bases spanning the gap. CDR3 nucleotide sequence: TGTGCCTGGAGTGTTCTACGCAATCAGCCCCAGCATTTT. Translation gives CAWSVLRNQPQHF.

This clone was detected once. The CDR3 DNA reads as TGTGCCAGCAGCCGTGACAGGGGGTATGGCTACACCTTC. Protein sequence: CASSRDRGYGYTF. The rearrangement uses TRBV12-3 or TRBV12-4 and TRBJ1-2, with 9 positions matching TRBD1. J lost 5 bases, V lost 6 bases, and 4 bases had no gene match. This CDR3 comprises 13 residues.

Only a few counts were recorded for this clone. The J gene is TRBJ2-7, the V gene TRBV6-5, with TRBD1 identical over 8 bases. After removal of 2 bases from V and 5 bases from J, the junction contained 2 bases not matched to a gene. CDR1 is MNHEY and CDR2 is SVGAGI in the germline V gene. There are 13 residues in the CDR3. The CDR3 spells CASSYRTGNEQYF. As DNA, the CDR3 is TGTGCCAGCAGTTACCGGACAGGGAACGAGCAGTACTTC.

The V gene is TRBV7-8, the J gene TRBJ2-7, with unresolved D. Germline loops: CDR1 SGHVS, CDR2 FQNEAQ. The CDR3 runs 15 residues. V was pared by 6 bases and J by 0 bases, with 15 bases between. The CDR3 region has the DNA TGTGCCAGCAGGAGGTTGTCTGGTAGCTCCTACGAGCAGTACTTC. It yields the protein CASRRLSGSSYEQYF.

The chain couples TRBV11-2 to TRBJ2-7; 8 bases agree with TRBD1. V trimming: 5 bases; J trimming: 2 bases; junction bases outside the gene matches: 5. Germline assignment: CDR1 SGHAT and CDR2 FQNNGV. CDR3 length: 14 residues. As DNA, the CDR3 is TGTGCCAGCAGCCTCAACAGGGGGACCTACGAGCAGTACTTC. Protein product: CASSLNRGTYEQYF.

The genes are TRBV28 and TRBJ2-7; D perhaps matches TRBD1 (6 bases). The CDR3 runs 14 residues. The V end was cut by 6 bases, the J end by 1 base, with 13 bases between. Per the germline V gene, CDR1 is MDHEN and CDR2 is SYDVKM. CDR3 protein: CASSPSTGSYEQYF. The CDR3 DNA sequence: TGTGCCAGCAGCCCCTCGACAGGTTCCTACGAGCAGTACTTC.

V and J are TRBV27 and TRBJ2-7, with a possible D match to TRBD1 (7 bases). This CDR3 is 14 amino acids long. V gave up 6 bases and J gave up 4 bases, with 16 bases separating them. Germline CDR1 reads MNHEY; CDR2 reads SMNVEV (reference sequence). The CDR3 DNA reads TGTGCCAGCAGCCCAGACAGGGACTTGTACGAGCAGTACTTC. This encodes CASSPDRDLYEQYF.

This clone was picked up one time. The chain recombines TRBV6-5 with TRBJ2-7; 10 bases are shared with TRBD2. CDR3 length: 15 residues. J was trimmed by 2 bases and V by 6 bases; bases with no gene match: 7. CDR1 and CDR2 (germline): MNHEY, SVGAGI. CDR3 region: CASSSIAGGTYEQYF. The CDR3 bases are TGTGCCAGCAGCTCAATAGCGGGGGGCACCTACGAGCAGTACTTC.

The chain couples TRBV20-1 to TRBJ2-7; tentatively, D is TRBD2 (5 bases). V shed 3 bases and J shed 2 bases, with 11 bases lying between them. The CDR3 covers 13 residues. Germline V gene data show CDR1 as DFQATT and CDR2 as SNEGSKA (reference sequence). This chain's CDR3 is CSASHSGTYEQYF. The CDR3 DNA reads TGCAGTGCTAGTCACAGCGGAACCTACGAGCAGTACTTC.